This T cell receptor beta chain derives from a study of beta chain features in type 1 diabetes. Across the study: Healthy donors and patients showed comparable age, gender and cell yields. Findings and caveats of the study: At VDJ recombination sites, type 1 diabetes patients had fewer insertions and more deleted nucleotides. Shorter TCRB CDR3s, moderately but significantly so, marked every one of the four CD4+ subsets in Type 1 diabetes patients.

With respect to this clone: Antigen specificity is unknown.

Sorted populations all exceeded 98% purity. The CDR3 sequence is 13 residues long. Germline lookup yields CDR1 ENHRY and CDR2 SYGVKD. With 8 bases clipped from V and 4 bases from J, the junction kept 7 bases outside the gene matches. Reverse transcription of all isolated RNA meant that expressed TCRB transcripts were sequenced. For naive, central memory and regulatory T cell samples, reads averaged around 3.8 million. Measured with immunoSEQ multiplex PCR; TCRdb has only the in-frame clones, and not every one. The top ten clones hold about 0.7% of a sample with about 130,000 clones, roughly 10% of them seen once.

Sequencing was done on a sample of central memory CD4+ T cells from blood. The receptor's source is a man younger than 40 with type 1 diabetes. This rearrangement joins TRBV10-3 to TRBJ1-2; 7 nucleotides match TRBD1. In nucleotides, the CDR3 is TGTGCCATCCGACAGGGCGAACGCTATGGCTACACCTTC. Amino acid sequence: CAIRQGERYGYTF.